The 5 T cell receptor beta chains presented below share a single source sample, sequenced in a study of radiation and T cells in renal cell carcinoma. Here immunoSEQ multiplex PCR was the method, and the copy in TCRdb shows in-frame clones only, minus some. The profile shows about 49,000 clones, roughly four fifths of them singletons. Noted time point: baseline pretreatment blood. Treatment reported: 15 Gy SBRT to primary tumor, nephrectomy 4 weeks later. The material was blood, obtained from a patient whose treatment included radiotherapy and nephrectomy. Receptors were obtained from a woman in her 70s with renal cell carcinoma.

The rearrangement joins TRBV2 to TRBJ1-1; D gene ambiguous. With 2 bases removed from V and 5 bases from J, the gap between germline ends came to 9 bases. The germline V gene has CDR1 SNHLY and CDR2 FYNNEI. The CDR3 has 13 amino acids. The CDR3 nucleotides read TGTGCCAGCAGTGAAAACGGACTTACTGAAGCTTTCTTT. This sequence encodes CASSENGLTEAFF.

On this clone: Germline is not matched at one junction end, which may reflect a read error. V and J are TRBV5-4 and TRBJ2-7; maybe TRBD2 (6 bases). Germline V gives CDR1 SGHNT, CDR2 YYREEE (reference sequence). This CDR3 contains 10 residues. The CDR3 spells CASIDAGNDF. Here the CDR3 DNA reads TGTGCCAGCATCGACGCGGGGAACGACTTC.

This clone has just a few counts. DNA of the CDR3: TGTGCCTGGAGTGTACCTGGGGGTGTGCGGCCCCAGCATTTT. Encoded protein: CAWSVPGGVRPQHF. The V and J genes are TRBV30 and TRBJ1-5; tentatively, D is TRBD1 (5 bases). Germline V CDR1 and CDR2: GTSNPN, SVGIG (reference sequence). The CDR3 has 14 amino acids. V was trimmed by 0 bases and J by 9 bases, leaving 15 bases between them.

The chain employs TRBV30 and TRBJ2-3; 8 nucleotides align to TRBD2. The trim removed 3 bases at V and 4 bases at J, leaving 9 bases unmatched. The CDR3 consists of 15 residues. CDR1 GTSNPN and CDR2 SVGIG come from the germline V gene (reference sequence). Written as DNA, the CDR3 is TGTGCCTGGAGCGGGGGCGGGACTAGGTCAGATACGCAGTATTTT. Residues: CAWSGGGTRSDTQYF.

This chain joins TRBV18 and TRBJ2-1; 7 bases match TRBD1. Germline trimming cut 3 bases from V and 9 bases from J; bases unmatched to any gene: 2. CDR1 is KGHSH and CDR2 is LQKENI in the germline V gene. This CDR3 is built from 12 residues. The CDR3 sequence: CASSPEGAEQFF. The CDR3 nucleotides read TGTGCCAGCTCACCTGAGGGGGCTGAGCAGTTCTTC.